The next 10 T cell receptor beta chains were all read from a single sample in a study of shared clonotypes between healthy human individuals. The table came from immunoSEQ multiplex PCR; TCRdb's copy has only in-frame clones and leaves some out. The sample includes hundreds of thousands of clones, around 81% of them seen just once. Material: PBMCs. The receptor set was obtained from a middle-aged woman in good health. Some clones in this sample may be carry-over from other donors' samples.

This clone was recorded a few times. This sequence joins TRBV25-1 and TRBJ2-3; D unclear. Looked up from germline, CDR1 is MGHDK and CDR2 is SYGVNS. This CDR3 has 11 amino acids. The ends were cut back, 3 bases at V and 6 bases at J, with 4 bases in the middle. The CDR3 sequence is CASSEGDTQYF. The CDR3 region has the DNA TGTGCCAGCAGTGAGGGGGATACGCAGTATTTT.

The chain links TRBV21-1 to TRBJ2-1; TRBD2 is the table's D call and was not checked against the DNA. TRBV21-1 is recorded as a pseudogene. The CDR3 length is 20 residues. The DNA for the CDR3 is TGTGCCAGCAGCATTACCGAGCGGACGGCCCCACACAGCTCCTACAATGAGCAGTTCTTC. It is translated as CASSITERTAPHSSYNEQFF.

The chain uses TRBV7-7 and TRBJ2-5; TRBD2 agrees at 7 bases. The J call is in doubt because the DNA end fits TRBJ2-7 better. CDR3 length equals 13 residues. CDR1 is SSHAT and CDR2 is FNYEAQ in the germline V gene (reference sequence). CDR3 bases: TGTGCCAGCAGCTTATCCAGCGGGGACGAGCAGTACTTC. It is translated as CASSLSSGDEQYF.

The gene calls are TRBV6-8 and TRBJ2-2; 15 bases line up with TRBD2. J lost 5 bases, V lost 5 bases, and 3 bases had no gene match. The CDR3 is made up of 16 amino acids. Germline CDR1 reads MNHGY; CDR2 reads SAAAGT. As DNA, the CDR3 is TGTGCCAGCAGTCGGACTAGCGGGAGGGCAACCGGGGAGCTGTTTTTT. Protein product: CASSRTSGRATGELFF.

The chain links TRBV6-5 to TRBJ2-1; 9 bases agree with TRBD2. After removal of 5 bases from V and 3 bases from J, the junction contained 5 bases not matched to a gene. There are 15 residues in the CDR3. From germline, CDR1 is MNHEY and CDR2 SVGAGI. The CDR3 region is CASSATSGFYNEQFF. The CDR3 DNA sequence: TGTGCCAGCAGTGCCACTAGCGGGTTCTACAATGAGCAGTTCTTC.

This chain links TRBV29-1 with TRBJ2-1, with 8 bases lining up with TRBD1. CDR1 is SQVTM and CDR2 is ANQGSEA in the germline V gene. J was trimmed by 5 bases and V by 4 bases; bases with no gene match: 7. The CDR3 covers 14 residues. The CDR3 coding sequence is TGCAGCGTTGTAGGGACAGGATTCGACAATGAGCAGTTCTTC. It specifies CSVVGTGFDNEQFF.

V gene TRBV6-5 combines with J gene TRBJ2-3, with a possible D match to TRBD2 (6 bases). Trimming took 1 base from V and 1 from J, leaving 12 bases between them. The CDR3 has 16 amino acids. Per germline, CDR1 MNHEY and CDR2 SVGAGI. The CDR3 DNA sequence: TGTGCCAGCAGTTACTTAACGGGAGCCCGCACAGATACGCAGTATTTT. Translation: CASSYLTGARTDTQYF.

In nucleotides, the CDR3 is TGTGCCAGCAGCCAAGATTTGTTTTCAAACGACGGAGTGAAGTACGAGCAGTACTTC. This sequence encodes CASSQDLFSNDGVKYEQYF. The genes are TRBV4-2 and TRBJ2-7; D uncertain. The CDR3 is 19 amino acids. The germline V and J ends were trimmed by 0 bases and 4 bases, with 25 bases remaining between them. Per germline, CDR1 LGHNA and CDR2 YNFKEQ.

The chain employs TRBV7-2 and TRBJ2-7; D ambiguous. The CDR3 loop spans 15 amino acids. CDR1 and CDR2 (germline): SGHTA, FQGNSA. V lost 3 bases and J lost 0, with 12 bases in between. CDR3 protein: CASSLRGMSSYEQYF. Written as DNA, the CDR3 is TGTGCCAGCAGCTTGAGAGGAATGAGCTCCTACGAGCAGTACTTC.

Concerning this clone: Other DNA sequences in the sample encode the same CDR3. V usage is TRBV18 and J usage is TRBJ2-1; TRBD2 matches 7 bases. The CDR3 runs 15 residues. With V trimmed by 3 bases and J by 0 bases, 2 bases remained unmatched. Germline V gives CDR1 KGHSH, CDR2 LQKENI. The CDR3 loop reads CASSPGGGSYNEQFF. CDR3 nucleotide sequence: TGTGCCAGCTCACCGGGGGGGGGCTCCTACAATGAGCAGTTCTTC.